The 25 T cell receptor beta chains reported below all come from one sample, sequenced in a study of blood T cell repertoires in COVID-19. Measured with immunoSEQ multiplex PCR; TCRdb has only the in-frame clones, and not every one. The top ten clones hold 1.5% of a sample with 150,000 or so clones, 85% to 90% of them seen once. Sequenced material: peripheral blood. These receptors were collected from a woman aged 55-69 years with acute or convalescent COVID-19.

The V call is TRBV29-1, the J call TRBJ2-7; a possible D gene is TRBD1 (5 bases). The CDR3 length is 13 residues. The V gene lost 0 bases and the J gene lost 3 bases, with 9 bases spanning the gap. CDR1 is SQVTM, CDR2 ANQGSEA, per germline. As DNA, the CDR3 is TGCAGCGTTGAAGATCCCAGGGTCTACGAGCAGTACTTC. This codes for CSVEDPRVYEQYF.

The rearrangement joins TRBV25-1 to TRBJ1-6; no reliable D call. The CDR3 is 14 amino acids. CDR1 MGHDK and CDR2 SYGVNS come from the germline V gene. V dropped 4 bases and J dropped 7 bases, with 11 bases sitting between them. As DNA, the CDR3 is TGTGCCAGCAGTGCGGGAAGCATGAATTCACCCCTCCACTTT. The encoded protein is CASSAGSMNSPLHF.

Note on this clone: The junction differs from germline at one of its ends, possibly a read error. CDR3 bases: TGCGCCAGCAGCTTGGGGGACACGGGCTCCTTT. Translated: CASSLGDTGSF. The chain has TRBV5-1 and TRBJ1-5, with D tentatively TRBD1 (6 bases). The CDR3 totals 11 residues. Germline V gene sequence: CDR1 SGHRS, CDR2 YFSETQ.

The genes are TRBV28 and TRBJ1-4; TRBD1 is a possible D gene (6 bases). Trimming took 7 bases from V and 0 from J, leaving 12 bases between them. Germline CDR1 is MDHEN and CDR2 is SYDVKM. CDR3 length equals 15 residues. CDR3 sequence: CASTRKGATNEKLFF. In DNA form, the CDR3 reads TGTGCCAGCACCCGCAAGGGGGCAACTAATGAAAAACTGTTTTTT.

This clone was detected only a few times. V usage is TRBV3-1 (or the pseudogene TRBV3-2) and J usage is TRBJ1-2; D is possibly TRBD1 (6 bases). CDR3 length equals 16 residues. The ends were cut back, 4 bases at V and 6 bases at J, with 21 bases in the middle. The germline gives CDR1 LGHDT, CDR2 YNNKEL (reference sequence). As DNA, the CDR3 is TGTGCCAGCAGCCGTCTAAGCGGGGGCAGGGCACATGGCTACACCTTC. It translates to CASSRLSGGRAHGYTF.

CDR3 sequence: CASSPQGDYGYTF. The DNA of the CDR3 is TGTGCCAGCAGTCCACAGGGGGACTATGGCTACACCTTC. The rearrangement uses TRBV12-3 or TRBV12-4 and TRBJ1-2; 8 bases align to TRBD1. The V gene end was trimmed by 5 bases and the J gene end by 3 bases; junction bases not matched to a gene: 2. The CDR3 sequence is 13 residues long.

The CDR3 protein is CASSPPPGQGSYGYTF. The CDR3 bases are TGCGCCAGCAGCCCCCCCCCGGGACAGGGGAGTTATGGCTACACCTTC. The rearrangement joins TRBV4-3 to TRBJ1-2; TRBD1 matches at 10 bases. V gave up 4 bases and J gave up 5 bases; unmatched junction bases: 10. Germline V gene sequence: CDR1 LGHNA, CDR2 YSLEER. The CDR3 spans 16 residues.

The V call is TRBV29-1, the J call TRBJ1-2; D is perhaps TRBD1 (6 bases). V lost 5 bases, J lost 4 bases, and 11 bases lay in between. The CDR3 is 12 amino acids. Germline CDR1 SQVTM, CDR2 ANQGSEA. Written as DNA, the CDR3 is TGCAGCGTTCAACAGGGACCCTATGGCTACACCTTC. This encodes CSVQQGPYGYTF.

Only one count was recorded for this clone. J is TRBJ1-1 and V is TRBV7-9; D ambiguous. This CDR3 contains 14 residues. Germline-derived CDR1 and CDR2 are SEHNR and FQNEAQ (reference sequence). V lost 3 bases and J 2 bases, leaving 10 bases between the germline ends. CDR3 DNA sequence: TGTGCCAGCAGCTTCGAGTTTAGTAACACTGAAGCTTTCTTT. Translated, it gives CASSFEFSNTEAFF.

This chain joins TRBV24-1 and TRBJ2-7, with 9 bases matching TRBD2. Losses at the gene ends were 5 bases for V and 2 bases for J; bases not matched to a gene: 6. The CDR3 length is 15 residues. CDR1 is KGHDR, CDR2 SFDVKD, per germline. CDR3: CATSGGSGGTYEQYF. CDR3 DNA: TGTGCCACCAGTGGGGGTAGCGGGGGAACCTACGAGCAGTACTTC.

V is TRBV6-5 and J is TRBJ2-7; D ambiguous. Germline V gene data show CDR1 as MNHEY and CDR2 as SVGAGI. Trimming pared 7 bases from V and 0 bases from J, leaving 16 bases between. This CDR3 is 15 amino acids long. The CDR3 bases are TGTGCCAGCATCCCCGTAGAGGCTATCTCCTACGAGCAGTACTTC. It yields the protein CASIPVEAISYEQYF.

The chain uses TRBV5-1 and TRBJ2-7; D is ambiguous. V was clipped by 3 bases and J by 4 bases, with 8 bases between them. Germline CDR1 SGHRS, CDR2 YFSETQ. The CDR3 totals 12 residues. The CDR3: CASSSTLYEQYF. The CDR3 coding sequence is TGCGCCAGCAGCTCGACATTATACGAGCAGTACTTC.

This clone was observed a single time. This chain connects TRBV28 to TRBJ1-2; D might be TRBD1 (5 bases). There are 15 residues in the CDR3. Between the trimmed V and J ends, which lost 3 bases and 6 bases, there was a span of 17 bases. Germline lookup yields CDR1 MDHEN and CDR2 SYDVKM. CDR3 coding DNA: TGTGCCAGCAGTTTGGGGCCCACAGAGTCTGATGGCTACACCTTC. Translation: CASSLGPTESDGYTF.

In nucleotides, the CDR3 is TGTGCCAGTAGTATTCCCGACAAACCGGGACCGGGACTAGCTAGGGCCCCAGGCACAGATACGCAGTATTTT. It codes for CASSIPDKPGPGLARAPGTDTQYF. The V call is TRBV19, the J call TRBJ2-3; the match to TRBD2 covers 9 bases. The CDR3 consists of 24 residues. V was clipped by 3 bases and J by 1 base; unmatched bases: 29. From germline, CDR1 is LNHDA and CDR2 SQIVND (reference sequence).

The chain uses TRBV18 and TRBJ1-3, with D perhaps TRBD1 (6 bases). The CDR3 extends over 17 amino acids. Germline assignment: CDR1 KGHSH and CDR2 LQKENI. The V and J ends lost 2 bases and 0 bases respectively, with 14 bases between them. The CDR3 loop is CASSPSTQGGSGNTIYF. The CDR3 DNA follows: TGTGCCAGCTCACCAAGTACACAGGGCGGCTCTGGAAACACCATATATTTT.

The rearrangement links TRBV7-9 to TRBJ1-1, with D unresolved. Germline assignment: CDR1 SEHNR and CDR2 FQNEAQ (reference sequence). The CDR3 is 12 residues long. Trimming removed 4 bases from V and 8 bases from J, with 11 bases in between. The DNA for the CDR3 is TGTGCCAGCAGCTCCCCCCGTTTGGAAGCTTTCTTT. This encodes CASSSPRLEAFF.

The chain has TRBV19 and TRBJ2-5; D possibly corresponds to TRBD2 (6 bases). CDR3 size: 15 residues. Germline-derived CDR1 and CDR2 are LNHDA and SQIVND (reference sequence). Trimming left V 2 bases short and J 5 bases short, with 15 bases between. The CDR3 nucleotides are TGTGCCAGTAGTATATTGGAGGGGAAGGGGGAGACCCAGTACTTC. Translating gives CASSILEGKGETQYF.

The chain combines TRBV19 with TRBJ1-5; TRBD1 agrees at 10 bases. Germline V gene data show CDR1 as LNHDA and CDR2 as SQIVND (reference sequence). V was pared by 3 bases and J by 6 bases, with 17 bases of the junction left unmatched. This CDR3 comprises 19 residues. The CDR3 sequence is CASSIHSPSGQGRGQPQHF. The CDR3 DNA sequence: TGTGCCAGTAGTATCCACTCTCCCTCGGGACAGGGGAGAGGTCAGCCCCAGCATTTT. The whole variable domain, filled in from reference TRBV19 and TRBJ1-5, reads DGGITQSPKYLFRKEGQNVTLSCEQNLNHDAMYWYRQDPGQGLRLIYYSQIVNDFQKGDIAEGYSVSREKKESFPLTVTSAQKNPTAFYLCASSIHSPSGQGRGQPQHFGDGTRLSIL.

This clone was counted a single time. This chain links TRBV2 with TRBJ2-5, with 7 bases lining up with TRBD1. Germline V gene data show CDR1 as SNHLY and CDR2 as FYNNEI. The CDR3 spans 14 residues. The trim removed 4 bases at V and 0 bases at J, leaving 2 bases unmatched. CDR3 in amino acids: CASSGGQHQETQYF. In DNA, the CDR3 is TGTGCCAGCAGTGGGGGACAGCACCAAGAGACCCAGTACTTC.

The chain joins TRBV18 to TRBJ1-2, with TRBD1 as a possible D gene (6 bases). Trimming cost V 4 bases and J 2 bases, with 11 bases left between them. Germline loops: CDR1 KGHSH, CDR2 LQKENI. The CDR3 covers 14 residues. CDR3 in DNA: TGTGCCAGCTCACGCCGACAGGACAACTATGGCTACACCTTC. It encodes CASSRRQDNYGYTF.

This clone showed up just once. This rearrangement joins TRBV19 to TRBJ1-5, with 7 positions matching TRBD1. Trimming took 5 bases from V and 7 from J; bases not matched to a gene: 17. The CDR3 loop spans 17 amino acids. Germline loops: CDR1 LNHDA, CDR2 SQIVND (reference sequence). DNA for the CDR3: TGTGCCAGTAGTCGTTCTATGGGCCAGGGGGTCCAGCAGCCCCAGCATTTT. This codes for CASSRSMGQGVQQPQHF.

The V and J genes are TRBV5-1 and TRBJ2-1; 10 bases agree with TRBD2. Germline V gene data show CDR1 as SGHRS and CDR2 as YFSETQ. This CDR3 has 19 residues. With 2 bases clipped from V and 0 bases from J, the junction kept 11 bases outside the gene matches. The CDR3 DNA reads TGCGCCAGCAGCTTCGGCTTTAGCGGGGGGTCGAGCTCCTACAATGAGCAGTTCTTC. Translation gives CASSFGFSGGSSSYNEQFF.

This chain joins TRBV6-5 and TRBJ1-2; D is perhaps TRBD1 (5 bases). The CDR3 spans 14 residues. Trimming took off 5 bases at V and 4 bases at J, with 14 bases between the two ends. The germline gives CDR1 MNHEY, CDR2 SVGAGI. CDR3 protein: CASSRITGGYGYTF. DNA of the CDR3: TGTGCCAGCAGTCGGATTACAGGTGGCTATGGCTACACCTTC.

The rearrangement joins TRBV6-5 to TRBJ1-2, with TRBD1 matching 9 bases. CDR1 and CDR2 (germline): MNHEY, SVGAGI. With V trimmed by 4 bases and J by 6 bases, 12 bases remained unmatched. The CDR3 contains 16 residues. The CDR3 sequence is CASSSYRDRDVHGYTF. The CDR3 DNA is TGTGCCAGCAGTTCCTACCGGGACAGGGACGTCCATGGCTACACCTTC.

The V gene is TRBV13, the J gene TRBJ2-7; 7 nucleotides line up with TRBD1. This CDR3 region has 16 residues. V shed 2 bases and J 3 bases; nucleotides not matched to a gene: 10. Germline V CDR1 and CDR2: PRHDT, FYEKMQ (reference sequence). CDR3 sequence (DNA): TGTGCCAGCAGCTTACGGGACAGTTCATTCTTCTACGAGCAGTACTTC. Residues: CASSLRDSSFFYEQYF.